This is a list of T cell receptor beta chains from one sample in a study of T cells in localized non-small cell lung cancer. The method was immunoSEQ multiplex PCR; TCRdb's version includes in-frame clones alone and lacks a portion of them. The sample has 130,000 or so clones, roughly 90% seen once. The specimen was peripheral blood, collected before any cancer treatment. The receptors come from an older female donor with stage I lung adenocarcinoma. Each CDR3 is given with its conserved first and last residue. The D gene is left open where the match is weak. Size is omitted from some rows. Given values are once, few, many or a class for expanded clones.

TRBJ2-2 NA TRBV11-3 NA CASTVGEGGTTGELFF TGTGCCAGCACCGTTGGGGAGGGGGGAACAACCGGGGAGCTGTTTTTT
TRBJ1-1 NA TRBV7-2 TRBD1 CASSLVTGGVTEAFF TGTGCCAGCAGCTTAGTAACAGGGGGTGTCACTGAAGCTTTCTTT
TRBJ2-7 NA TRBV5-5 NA CASSSGYEQYF TGTGCCAGCAGCTCGGGTTACGAGCAGTACTTC
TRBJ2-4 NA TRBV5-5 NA CASSGTGENIQYF TGTGCCAGCTCCGGGACGGGCGAAAACATTCAGTACTTC
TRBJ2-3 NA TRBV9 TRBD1 CASSGGWGQGDTQYF TGTGCCAGCAGCGGAGGCTGGGGACAGGGCGACACGCAGTATTTT
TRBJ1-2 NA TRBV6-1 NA CASSWDRPNYGYTF TGTGCCAGCAGTTGGGACCGCCCTAACTATGGCTACACCTTC
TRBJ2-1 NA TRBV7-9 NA CASSFGGRLQGAYNEQFF TGTGCCAGCAGCTTTGGGGGGCGTTTGCAGGGAGCCTACAATGAGCAGTTCTTC
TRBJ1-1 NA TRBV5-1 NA CASSLEGSGVGTEAFF TGCGCCAGCAGCTTGGAGGGTTCGGGGGTGGGCACTGAAGCTTTCTTT
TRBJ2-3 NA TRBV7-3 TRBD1 CASSNRGLSTDTQYF TGTGCCAGCAGCAACAGGGGGTTGAGCACAGATACGCAGTATTTT
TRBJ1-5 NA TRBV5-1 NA CASSLEGGNQPQHF TGCGCCAGCAGCTTGGAGGGCGGCAATCAGCCCCAGCATTTT
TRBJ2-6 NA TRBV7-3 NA CASSPDFGANVLTF TGTGCCAGCAGTCCCGACTTTGGGGCCAACGTCCTGACTTTC
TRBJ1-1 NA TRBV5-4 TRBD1 CASSTGQGRGMNTEAFF TGTGCCAGCAGCACGGGACAGGGGAGAGGCATGAACACTGAAGCTTTCTTT
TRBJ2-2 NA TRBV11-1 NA CASSPGRWQANTGELFF TGTGCCAGCAGCCCAGGAAGATGGCAGGCAAACACCGGGGAGCTGTTTTTT
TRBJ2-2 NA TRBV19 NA CASLGPPGELFF TGTGCGTCACTAGGTCCCCCCGGGGAGCTGTTTTTT
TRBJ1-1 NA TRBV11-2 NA CASSLVGGGSLNTEAFF TGTGCCAGCAGCTTAGTCGGGGGGGGCAGCTTGAACACTGAAGCTTTCTTT
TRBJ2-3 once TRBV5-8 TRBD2 CASSLRGSGGFTDTQYF TGTGCCAGCAGCTTACGCGGGAGTGGTGGGTTCACAGATACGCAGTATTTT
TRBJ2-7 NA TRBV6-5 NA CASRGTPSSYEQYF TGTGCCAGCAGGGGGACCCCTAGCTCCTACGAGCAGTACTTC
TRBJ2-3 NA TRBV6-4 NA CASSGRWGTDTQYF TGTGCCAGCAGCGGACGATGGGGCACAGATACGCAGTATTTT
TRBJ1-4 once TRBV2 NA CASSESSRGEGEKLFF TGTGCCAGCAGTGAAAGTTCAAGGGGCGAGGGTGAAAAACTGTTTTTT
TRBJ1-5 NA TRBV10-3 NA CAISEVWGATQPQHF TGTGCCATCAGCGAGGTGTGGGGGGCCACTCAGCCCCAGCATTTT
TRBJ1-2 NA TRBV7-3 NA CASSLNPPIDSNYGYTF TGTGCCAGCAGCTTAAACCCACCGATAGATTCTAACTATGGCTACACCTTC
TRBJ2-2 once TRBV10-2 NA CASRVFRDQNTGELFF TGCGCCAGCAGAGTATTCCGGGACCAAAACACCGGGGAGCTGTTTTTT
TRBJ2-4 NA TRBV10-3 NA CAISGGAKNIQYF TGTGCCATCAGTGGGGGAGCCAAAAACATTCAGTACTTC
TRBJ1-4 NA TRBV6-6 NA CASSFWSTNEKLFF TGTGCCAGCAGCTTTTGGTCAACTAATGAAAAACTGTTTTTT
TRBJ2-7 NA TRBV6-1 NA CASSTLGYEQYF TGTGCCAGCAGTACCTTAGGGTACGAGCAGTACTTC
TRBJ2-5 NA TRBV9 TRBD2 CASSVEGLDMETQYF TGTGCCAGCAGCGTGGAGGGACTAGATATGGAGACCCAGTACTTC
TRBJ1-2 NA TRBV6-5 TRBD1 CASSYGAGGLYTF TGTGCCAGCAGTTACGGGGCAGGGGGTTTGTACACCTTC
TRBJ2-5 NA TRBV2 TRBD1 CASNSWATGGRETQYF TGTGCCAGCAACTCCTGGGCGACAGGGGGCCGAGAGACCCAGTACTTC
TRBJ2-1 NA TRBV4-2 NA CASRFTTFSSYNEQFF TGTGCCAGCAGATTTACTACCTTTAGCTCCTACAATGAGCAGTTCTTC
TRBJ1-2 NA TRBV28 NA CASSFGGLGYTF TGTGCCAGCAGTTTCGGGGGGCTGGGCTACACCTTC
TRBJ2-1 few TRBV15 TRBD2 CATSREAAGDRYNEQFF TGTGCCACCAGCAGAGAAGCGGCGGGAGACCGTTACAATGAGCAGTTCTTC
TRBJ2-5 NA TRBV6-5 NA CASSLLGTQYF TGTGCCAGCAGCCTCCTTGGGACCCAGTACTTC
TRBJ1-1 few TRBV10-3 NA CAIRIQTNTEAFF TGTGCCATCAGGATACAGACGAACACTGAAGCTTTCTTT
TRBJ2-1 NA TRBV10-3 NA CAIRGTAASYNEQFF TGTGCCATCAGGGGGACGGCGGCCTCCTACAATGAGCAGTTCTTC
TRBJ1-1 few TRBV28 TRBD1 CASRFRDSPEAFF TGTGCCAGCAGGTTCCGGGACAGCCCTGAAGCTTTCTTT
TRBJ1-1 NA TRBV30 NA CAWSRLTISTGGTEAFF TGTGCCTGGAGCCGGCTGACGATATCGACAGGAGGTACTGAAGCTTTCTTT
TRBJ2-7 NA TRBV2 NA CASSRDFSYEQYF TGTGCCAGCAGCCGGGACTTCTCCTACGAGCAGTACTTC
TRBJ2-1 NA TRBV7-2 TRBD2 CASSPTSGSYNEQFF TGTGCCAGCAGCCCCACTAGCGGGAGCTACAATGAGCAGTTCTTC
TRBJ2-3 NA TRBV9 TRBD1 CASSPRDRGPTDTQYF TGTGCCAGCAGCCCGCGGGACAGGGGGCCCACAGATACGCAGTATTTT
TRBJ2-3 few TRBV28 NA CASTDTADTQYF TGTGCCAGCACCGATACCGCAGATACGCAGTATTTT
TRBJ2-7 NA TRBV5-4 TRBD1 CASSLERTGNHEQYF TGTGCCAGCAGCTTGGAGCGGACAGGGAACCACGAGCAGTACTTC